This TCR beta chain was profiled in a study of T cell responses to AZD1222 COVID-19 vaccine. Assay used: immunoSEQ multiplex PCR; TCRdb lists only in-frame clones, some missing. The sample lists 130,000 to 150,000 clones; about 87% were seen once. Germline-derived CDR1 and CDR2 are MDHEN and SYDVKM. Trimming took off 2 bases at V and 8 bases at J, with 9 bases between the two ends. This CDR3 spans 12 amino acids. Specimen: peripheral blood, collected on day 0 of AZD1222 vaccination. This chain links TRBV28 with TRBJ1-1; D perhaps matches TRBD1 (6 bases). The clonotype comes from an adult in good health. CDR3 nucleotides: TGTGCCAGCAGTTTAATAAGGGGGGAAGCTTTCTTT. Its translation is CASSLIRGEAFF.